Below, 8 T cell receptor beta chains from the same sample are listed, as sequenced in a study of OX40 agonist ivuxolimab in advanced cancers. Using immunoSEQ multiplex PCR, the repertoire was profiled, and TCRdb retains in-frame clones only, with some absent. The repertoire holds tens of thousands of clones, with roughly 80% as singletons. This sample comprised CD4+ or CD8+ T cells sorted from blood, obtained in a trial of the OX40 agonist ivuxolimab. Receptors were obtained from an adult with an advanced solid tumor such as melanoma, head and neck, liver or kidney cancer.

The rearrangement links TRBV7-9 to TRBJ2-7, with D perhaps TRBD2 (5 bases). The CDR3 contains 13 residues. Trimming took off 5 bases at V and 4 bases at J, with 12 bases between the two ends. Germline V CDR1 and CDR2: SEHNR, FQNEAQ (reference sequence). The CDR3 DNA follows: TGTGCCAGCAGCCCCGGGGTCGGTTACGAGCAGTACTTC. The encoded protein is CASSPGVGYEQYF.

This clone was seen a single time. The rearrangement joins TRBV28 to TRBJ1-6; 8 nucleotides line up with TRBD1. The CDR3 totals 15 residues. Germline V CDR1 and CDR2: MDHEN, SYDVKM. The trim removed 6 bases at V and 3 bases at J, leaving 4 bases unmatched. The CDR3 region is CASSTGTGYNSPLHF. The CDR3 region has the DNA TGTGCCAGCAGCACCGGGACAGGCTATAATTCACCCCTCCACTTT. Full variable domain (outside the CDR3, taken from reference TRBV28 and TRBJ1-6): DVKVTQSSRYLVKRTGEKVFLECVQDMDHENMFWYRQDPGLGLRLIYFSYDVKMKEKGDIPEGYSVSREKKERFSLILESASTNQTSMYLCASSTGTGYNSPLHFGNGTRLTVT.

The CDR3 nucleotides are TGTGCCAGCAGCCCGCGGCGGTCGGGGACGCCAAATTACGAGCAGTACTTC. Translation: CASSPRRSGTPNYEQYF. The chain joins TRBV9 to TRBJ2-7; D might be TRBD1 or TRBD2, each matching 5 bases. CDR1 is SGDLS, CDR2 YYNGEE, per germline. There are 17 residues in the CDR3. V was trimmed by 4 bases and J by 4 bases, leaving 24 bases between them.

The chain employs TRBV7-8 and TRBJ1-1; the D gene is possibly TRBD1 (5 bases). The CDR3 extends over 14 amino acids. In germline, CDR1 is SGHVS, CDR2 FQNEAQ. V was cut by 4 bases and J by 3 bases, with 12 bases left in between. This CDR3 is CASSSVQGDTEAFF. For the CDR3, the DNA is TGTGCCAGCAGCTCAGTCCAGGGTGACACTGAAGCTTTCTTT.

The chain recombines TRBV4-3 with TRBJ1-1, with 7 bases aligning to TRBD1. The CDR3 consists of 15 residues. Germline V gene lookup returns CDR1 LGHNA and CDR2 YSLEER. Germline trimming cut 2 bases from V and 1 base from J; bases unmatched to any gene: 4. The CDR3 DNA reads TGCGCCAGCAGCCAAAAAGGGGGCGGGAACACTGAAGCTTTCTTT. Protein: CASSQKGGGNTEAFF.

DNA of the CDR3: TGTGCCAGCAGCTCGACAGGGGATCGGTATGGCTACACCTTC. Amino acid sequence: CASSSTGDRYGYTF. The chain links TRBV5-6 to TRBJ1-2, with TRBD1 identical over 8 bases. This CDR3 has 14 amino acids. Germline values: CDR1 SGHDT, CDR2 YYEEEE. With V trimmed by 3 bases and J by 5 bases, 6 bases remained unmatched.

J is TRBJ2-3 and V is TRBV27; 13 nucleotides line up with TRBD2. The germline V gene has CDR1 MNHEY and CDR2 SMNVEV (reference sequence). CDR3 length: 19 residues. Trimming at V came to 7 bases and at J to 0 bases, leaving 13 bases not matched to a gene. The CDR3 sequence is CASTTLGLAGVSSTDTQYF. Written as DNA, the CDR3 is TGTGCCAGCACTACCCTCGGACTAGCGGGAGTTTCTAGCACAGATACGCAGTATTTT.

This chain uses TRBV4-2 with TRBJ2-7; D is unclear. From germline, CDR1 is LGHNA and CDR2 YNFKEQ. The CDR3 sequence is 13 residues long. V lost 5 bases and J 1 base, leaving 9 bases between the germline ends. In DNA form, the CDR3 reads TGTGCCAGCAGCTTAGGGTCATCCTACGAGCAGTACTTC. The encoded protein is CASSLGSSYEQYF.